This TCR beta chain was profiled in a study of CD8+CD57+ T cells in acquired aplastic anemia. Study-level points and caveats: Patients had twenty-nine CD8+ CDR3 sequences in common with controls (the shared set).

The CDR3 spans 15 residues. Germline V gene data show CDR1 as SGHRS and CDR2 as YFSETQ. The V and J ends lost 0 bases and 4 bases, in that order; junction bases with no gene match: 6. TCR beta VDJ and CDR3 profiling used genomic DNA as template. One entry per CDR3 protein, called by TCRdb with MiXCR from the reads. The sample contains some 170,000 distinct CDR3 sequences, around 45% of which appear only once. This clonotype occurred many times. The antigen is not known. This clonotype originated in a human donor in good health. The V and J genes are TRBV5-1 and TRBJ1-1; 7 nucleotides match TRBD1. The sample comprised sorted CD4+, CD8+, or CD8+CD57+ T cells (not recorded which) from PBMCs. This CDR3 is CASSLDTGVSTEAFF. The DNA for the CDR3 is TGCGCCAGCAGCTTGGATACAGGGGTATCCACTGAAGCTTTCTTT.